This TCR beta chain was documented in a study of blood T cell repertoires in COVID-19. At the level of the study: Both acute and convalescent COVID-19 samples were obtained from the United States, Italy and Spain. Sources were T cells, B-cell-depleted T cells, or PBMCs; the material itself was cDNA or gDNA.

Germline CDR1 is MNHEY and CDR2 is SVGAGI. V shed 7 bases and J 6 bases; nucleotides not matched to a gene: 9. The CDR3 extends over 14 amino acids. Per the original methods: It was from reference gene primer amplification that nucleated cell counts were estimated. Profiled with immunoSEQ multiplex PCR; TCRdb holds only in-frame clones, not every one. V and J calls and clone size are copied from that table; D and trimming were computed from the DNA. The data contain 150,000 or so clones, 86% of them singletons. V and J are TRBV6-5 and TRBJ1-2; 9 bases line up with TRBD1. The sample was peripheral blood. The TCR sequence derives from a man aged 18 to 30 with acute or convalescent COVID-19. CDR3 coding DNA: TGTGCCAGCACCGACGCCGGGACAGGGCATGGCTACACCTTC. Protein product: CASTDAGTGHGYTF.